This T cell receptor beta chain derives from a study of blood T cells in healthy people across ages. The wider study: About one barcoded beta molecule per two T cells came from capture by template switching.

CDR3 size: 14 residues. Germline CDR1 and CDR2: MNHNY and SVGAGI (reference sequence). Worth noting for this clonotype: Since a much larger clone is just one base distant, this may be a read error.

It was with a sample-barcoded 5' primer and a J-beta primer mix that a second PCR of roughly 6 to 12 cycles was run. Each cDNA molecule was tagged by a template-switch adaptor that had 12 random nucleotides. TCRdb recomputed calls from the 5' RACE reads with MiXCR, one row per CDR3 protein. The table records 750,000 to 1,000,000 distinct CDR3 sequences, approximately 32% of them present only once. This sample was shared with a second study, whose subject was T cells of mothers and their children. From that report: Comparable shaping of TCR recombination output by thymic selection was observed in related and unrelated pairs.

Sequenced sample: blood. The clonotype comes from a middle-aged woman in good health. The chain is built from TRBV6-6 and TRBJ2-5, with 8 bases fitting TRBD1. The DNA end lines up better with TRBJ2-7; the J call may be wrong. This CDR3 reads CASGPGQVGYEQYF. The CDR3 bases are TGTGCCAGCGGTCCGGGACAGGTCGGATACGAGCAGTACTTC.